The clone carrying this T cell receptor (beta chain) occurred many times. Its antigen is not known. These data belong to a study of T cells after posttransplantation cyclophosphamide. Study-level points and caveats: Later blood repertoires were often dominated by clones from the donor CD8+ memory compartment. Skin or GI-infiltrating T cells shared few TRB sequences with blood. Recipient CMV seropositivity and CMV reactivation strongly tracked TRB clonality.

Sequencing used immunoSEQ multiplex PCR; TCRdb keeps in-frame clones, though not all of them. The sample presents 20,000 to 25,000 clones, none singletons. V lost 6 bases to trimming and J lost 5 bases; unmatched junction nucleotides: 7. Germline assignment: CDR1 LNHDA and CDR2 SQIVND (reference sequence). This CDR3 is 14 amino acids long. The source is an older woman in good health, CMV-negative, and a related stem cell transplant donor. V and J are TRBV19 and TRBJ2-3; 8 nucleotides match TRBD1. The sample taken for sequencing was PBMCs. CDR3 protein: CASSLTDRGDTQYF. CDR3 DNA sequence: TGTGCCAGTAGCCTTACAGACAGGGGAGATACGCAGTATTTT.